This T cell receptor (beta chain) was observed in a study of technical replicates of blood from a few donors. Clones were read by immunoSEQ multiplex PCR, and TCRdb kept only the in-frame ones, dropping some. This table has around 83,000 clones, over 85% appearing once. This clone was found once. The CDR3 is made up of 17 amino acids. The V end was cut by 2 bases, the J end by 2 bases, with 19 bases between. Looked up from germline, CDR1 is SGHNT and CDR2 is YENEEA. This clonotype originated in a human donor in good health. The chain employs TRBV11-3 and TRBJ2-7, with D perhaps TRBD1 (5 bases). Sequencing was carried out using T cells isolated from PBMCs. CDR3 amino acids: CASSLPLWTTGTYEQYF. CDR3 nucleotides: TGTGCCAGCAGCTTACCCTTATGGACAACCGGCACCTACGAGCAGTACTTC.